The 9 T cell receptor beta chains presented below share a single source sample, sequenced in a study (dated by TCRdb to the mid-2010s). Library preparation employed 5' RACE. TCRdb shows the sequencer as Illumina MiSeq. Using fastp trimming at Q25 and MiXCR clonotype assembly, TCRdb reanalyzed the public sequencing data and kept in-frame beta chains. Under each unique CDR3 protein, matching rows form one entry showing the most common genes and DNA. The sample includes roughly 46,000 distinct CDR3 sequences, with around a quarter observed a single time. The leading ten clones occupy roughly 2% of the sample. The sequenced sample consisted of naive CD4+ T cells sorted from blood. The intended sense of this specimen's cell subset or site label: naive CD4+ T cells, CD4+CD45RA+CD25-. These receptors were obtained from a female donor with breast cancer.

This clonotype has only one observation. The J gene is TRBJ1-6, the V gene TRBV12-3 or TRBV12-4, with 7 positions matching TRBD1. Germline trimming cut 6 bases from V and 10 bases from J; bases unmatched to any gene: 3. The CDR3 length is 12 residues. The CDR3 protein is CASRQGYSPLHF. Here the CDR3 DNA reads TGTGCCAGCAGACAGGGGTACTCACCCCTCCACTTT.

The J gene is TRBJ2-1, the V gene TRBV3-1; no clear D. The germline gives CDR1 LGHDT, CDR2 YNNKEL (reference sequence). Trimming shortened V by 1 base and J by 5 bases, and 3 bases separated the two germline ends. This CDR3 spans 12 amino acids. CDR3 amino acids: CASSQVHNEQFF. In DNA form, the CDR3 reads TGTGCCAGCAGCCAAGTCCACAATGAGCAGTTCTTC.

V and J are TRBV5-1 and TRBJ2-1; TRBD2 aligns across 7 bases. With V trimmed by 3 bases and J by 4 bases, 10 bases remained unmatched. Germline V gene lookup returns CDR1 SGHRS and CDR2 YFSETQ. The CDR3 covers 16 residues. Here the CDR3 reads CASSSVSGGIYNEQFF. The CDR3 nucleotides read TGCGCCAGCAGCTCGGTTTCGGGGGGAATATACAATGAGCAGTTCTTC. The complete variable domain, with remaining parts taken from reference TRBV5-1 and TRBJ2-1, reads KAGVTQTPRYLIKTRGQQVTLSCSPISGHRSVSWYQQTPGQGLQFLFEYFSETQRNKGNFPGRFSGRQFSNSRSEMNVSTLELGDSALYLCASSSVSGGIYNEQFFGPGTRLTVL.

The chain employs TRBV5-4 and TRBJ1-1; no clear D. CDR3 length: 15 amino acids. Trimming stripped 5 bases from V and 1 base from J, with 15 bases between. Germline CDR1 SGHNT, CDR2 YYREEE (reference sequence). CDR3 sequence: CASSTILSRNTEAFF. The CDR3 region has the DNA TGTGCCAGCAGTACGATTCTCTCTAGGAACACTGAAGCTTTCTTT.

The rearrangement links TRBV2 to TRBJ2-2, with no clear D. V shed 0 bases and J shed 4 bases, with 6 bases lying between them. Germline loops: CDR1 SNHLY, CDR2 FYNNEI. The CDR3 has 14 amino acids. The CDR3 sequence is CASSEATRTGELFF. CDR3 DNA sequence: TGTGCCAGCAGTGAAGCAACCCGCACCGGGGAGCTGTTTTTT.

V is TRBV20-1 and J is TRBJ2-7; either TRBD1 or TRBD2 may supply D (6 bases each). CDR3 length equals 12 residues. CDR1 and CDR2 (germline): DFQATT, SNEGSKA (reference sequence). CDR3 region: CRAIRGPYEQYF. In nucleotides, the CDR3 is TGCAGGGCAATTCGGGGGCCCTACGAGCAGTACTTC.

CDR3: CASTVAYNSPLHF. CDR3 nucleotides: TGTGCCAGCACCGTGGCCTATAATTCACCCCTCCACTTT. The gene calls are TRBV27 and TRBJ1-6; D gene unclear. V gave up 7 bases and J gave up 2 bases, with 6 bases separating them. The CDR3 is 13 amino acids. CDR1 is MNHEY, CDR2 SMNVEV, per germline (reference sequence).

This chain uses TRBV6-1 with TRBJ2-5; the match to TRBD2 covers 9 bases. The CDR3 is 15 amino acids. Germline CDR1 reads MNHNS; CDR2 reads SASEGT. The V and J ends lost 4 bases and 5 bases, in that order; junction bases with no gene match: 8. The CDR3 DNA follows: TGTGCCAGCAGTGTCTCGATAGCGGGAGACGAGACCCAGTACTTC. It encodes CASSVSIAGDETQYF.

This clonotype was seen a handful of times. Relative to the germline gene, one junction end is altered; a read error may explain this. CDR3 protein: CGATRIIYRTGKSYEQYF. Written as DNA, the CDR3 is TGCGGTGCTACCAGAATCATATACCGGACAGGGAAATCTTACGAGCAGTACTTC. The V and J genes are TRBV20-1 and TRBJ2-7; 8 nucleotides line up with TRBD1. CDR1 and CDR2 (germline): DFQATT, SNEGSKA (reference sequence). The CDR3 covers 18 residues.